The T cell receptor beta chain under discussion was sequenced for a study of cytomegalovirus exposure and HLA in healthy donors. Primers for the PCR totalled 60 Vbeta and 13 Jbeta. Clones were read by immunoSEQ multiplex PCR, and TCRdb kept only the in-frame ones, dropping some. Among approximately 130,000 clones listed, 65% to 85% were seen once. V shed 5 bases and J 4 bases; nucleotides not matched to a gene: 7. The CDR3 sequence is 15 residues long. In germline, CDR1 is MNHEY, CDR2 SVGAGI. The source material was PBMCs. The sequence was collected from a middle-aged man in good health and CMV-seronegative. This chain joins TRBV6-5 and TRBJ2-7, with 11 bases lining up with TRBD1. The CDR3 here is CASSAGGQGGYEQYF. CDR3 bases: TGTGCCAGCAGTGCCGGGGGACAGGGGGGATACGAGCAGTACTTC.